These T cell receptor beta chains were read from a single sample in a study of T cells in narcolepsy. Libraries were prepared by immunoSEQ multiplex PCR; TCRdb keeps only in-frame clonotypes and omits some of them. The table lists nearly 35,000 clones, approximately 80% of them singletons. The material sequenced was memory (CD45RA-) CD4+ T cells from blood. These TCRs come from a human donor in good health. Each CDR3 is given with its conserved first and last residue.

J gene | V gene | CDR3 protein
TRBJ2-1 | TRBV9 | CASSLGQGTHNEQFF
TRBJ2-7 | TRBV2 | CASSPRTGTYEQYF
TRBJ2-1 | TRBV20-1 | CSAISQGGQFF
TRBJ1-1 | TRBV14 | CASSQDPRGNTEAFF
TRBJ1-1 | TRBV28 | CASKQGLTKVFF
TRBJ2-6 | TRBV7-3 | CASSLTGGNNVLTF
TRBJ2-3 | TRBV5-1 | CASSLVAGVVDTQYF
TRBJ1-6 | TRBV7-9 | CASSPTPNSPLHF
TRBJ1-1 | TRBV27 | CASSFGGNTEAFF
TRBJ1-6 | TRBV9 | CASSKPPEGALHF
TRBJ2-7 | TRBV5-4 | CASSLAGRDYLYF
TRBJ1-2 | TRBV2 | CASSRDPNYGYTF
TRBJ2-1 | TRBV6-1 | CASRAVGLPNEQFF
TRBJ1-2 | TRBV6-6 | CASTPVQNPGGYTF
TRBJ1-2 | TRBV10-3 | CAISEGGYYGYTF
TRBJ1-2 | TRBV2 | CASSSDRYGYTF
TRBJ1-2 | TRBV6-5 | CASTKTPDGYGYTF
TRBJ2-5 | TRBV5-6 | CASSLVSRRQETQYF
TRBJ1-6 | TRBV27 | CASSLDRDNSPLHF
TRBJ2-7 | TRBV2 | CASDSTGARGEQYF
- | TRBV15 | CATSRGLTEYSYEQYF
TRBJ1-5 | TRBV7-2 | CASSPGGQSKPQHF
TRBJ2-2 | TRBV5-1 | CASSSSILHTGELFF
TRBJ1-1 | TRBV6-5 | CASSYAGYTEAFF
TRBJ2-4 | TRBV6-6 | CASSYSGAGNIQYF
TRBJ2-1 | TRBV11-2 | CASSQQYNEQFF
TRBJ2-7 | TRBV5-1 | CASSFGDRDFEQYF
TRBJ1-2 | TRBV18 | CASSPLHGEGYTF
TRBJ2-7 | TRBV6-5 | CASRDTGGMGEQYF
TRBJ1-1 | TRBV5-7 | CASSPVGLSTEAFF
TRBJ2-1 | TRBV12-2 | CASRLARTAPRDNEQFF
TRBJ1-4 | TRBV10-3 | CAIRSSLGREKLFF
TRBJ1-6 | TRBV14 | CASSQLGLGSPLHF
TRBJ2-5 | TRBV28 | CASNRGGIETQYF
TRBJ1-5 | TRBV7-8 | CASSLGGTGGGQPQHF